The present TCR beta chain was sequenced within a study of cytomegalovirus exposure and HLA in healthy donors (TCRdb year 2017). Background on the whole study: According to an earlier analysis of around 600 of the donors, about 179 million T cells yielded 90 million to 140 million unique TCR beta sequences and approximately 280 Gb of sequence data. Because of strong linkage in the cohort, roughly 5 DR-DQ haplotypes were treated as single units for association and clustering. Across 300 to 500 genotyped donors of the cohort, an average of about 220,000 unique TCR beta nucleotide sequences per donor were sequenced, and around 20% of those sequences were non-productive. Along with the roughly 710-subject first cohort, a separate validation cohort of some 130 different subjects was used. Of the 350 to 450 genotyped donors, roughly 80% fell in the genetic ancestry cluster associated with self-reported Caucasian donors. The aim of the study was to test whether cataloging public T cell receptors could identify signatures of past pathogen exposure. Donor age, sex, ethnicity and CMV serostatus were compiled alongside the repertoire data. The study used immunosequencing to profile the T cell repertoires of approximately 630 subjects and linked those repertoires to cytomegalovirus serostatus. In an earlier analysis of roughly 580 of the donors, high-throughput TCR beta sequencing was used to judge whether each TCR beta V gene segment behaved as functional or pseudogenic. A later genetic analysis took genome-wide SNP genotypes for about 55% of the roughly 700 donors and used that subset as a discovery cohort. Class I and class II HLA loci were covered by the typing at four-digit resolution. Approximately 310 gigabases of sequencing data and 70 million to 100 million unique TCR sequences were included in an early release covering under 650 HLA-typed donors. Rather than using new phenotypic data, the later analysis identified candidate immune exposures from TCR beta sequences and from how often those sequences occurred across donors. All discovery cohort repertoires had been generated on a single sequencing platform. The study combined high-throughput TCR immunosequencing, statistical association of individual TCRs with disease status, and machine learning to predict cytomegalovirus infection status. The number of typed donors differed by locus: 629-630 for A, B, C, DRB1 and DQB1; roughly 510 for DQA1; 606 for DPA1; and 450 to 480 for DPB1. In a later analysis, previously published TCR beta repertoires from 550 to 700 donors were re-analyzed and high-resolution HLA genotyping was added so that TCR occurrence patterns could be studied. The full study reports these points: Compared with the roughly 700-donor mean, donors in an Asian-associated ancestry cluster had fewer N-insertions in productive TCRs, according to a later genetic analysis. In both the original and validation cohorts, the classifier was reported to diagnose cytomegalovirus status with high specificity and sensitivity. Broadly in line with IMGT annotations, most TCR beta V segments showed up in productive rearrangements about 87% or about 30% of the time in an earlier analysis of about 500 of the donors. A later analysis found that most CMV-associated TCR beta chains appeared HLA-restricted, with HLA associations seemingly driven largely by CMV exposure. According to the authors, the approach could potentially be generalized to other disease states and immunological phenotypes. Most TCR sequences were observed very rarely across donors, whereas some public TCRs were present in many individuals. An association between a missense DCLRE1C variant and V-gene and J-gene trimming of TCR beta chains was found in a later genetic analysis and replicated in an independent cohort. The sequencing pipeline was judged likely to have produced a cluster of highly shared sequence variants as a technical artifact. The study listed 150 to 200 TCR beta chains as associated with cytomegalovirus. Strong co-occurrence of HLA alleles, especially DR and DQ, made assigning TCR associations to individual alleles difficult. In a later analysis, 16,951 TCR beta sequences were associated with specific HLA alleles at a false discovery rate of 0.05. In vitro tests confirmed that a few of the cytomegalovirus-associated TCR beta chains recognize cytomegalovirus antigens. Some IMGT-functional V segments, including TRBV6-2 and TRBV6-3, could not be distinguished by the 87-base-pair reads and were therefore excluded. In a later analysis, several top co-occurrence clusters were reported to appear linked to parvovirus B19, influenza, CMV and Epstein-Barr virus. The earlier analysis of some 560 of the donors excluded around 17 rarely observed V segments, including chromosome 9 orphons, because counts were too low. Correlated functional status among segregating V segments might be attributable to linkage disequilibrium, but an unknown experimental factor could not be ruled out. Sequencing depth was assumed to be roughly uniform across donors in the presence/absence analyses, though that assumption may not hold. In a later analysis, the rate of TCR association differed among HLA loci, with DRB1 alleles having the most associated TCRs and HLA-C alleles having the fewest. A further reported finding was that TCR beta sequences accurately predicted the HLA-A and HLA-B alleles for most subjects in the first cohort. A later analysis found that HLA-associated TCR beta chains were more clonally expanded and had lower generation probabilities than equally common non-associated chains. Because HLA typing was missing for some donors at each locus, association tests included only the typed subset. Only TCR beta chains were sequenced in this cohort, and the absence of alpha or paired-chain data limited detectable features. For the cohort, immune exposure information was limited to CMV serostatus.

In total, fewer than 750 healthy bone marrow donors made up the cohort. At the time of sampling, every cohort member was nominally healthy, though immune exposures that went unrecorded were likely present. The donor tested CMV seronegative, placing the donor among the 350 to 400 seronegative members of the cohort. Each donor provided a peripheral blood sample, and peripheral blood mononuclear cells were used for TCR beta sequencing. The Qiagen DNeasy Blood Extraction Kit was used to extract genomic DNA from the blood cell samples. The CDR3 has 13 amino acids, counting the end cysteine and phenylalanine. The retained sequence is limited to the CDR3, 39 bases, with the frame set at the first base. V lost 4 bases and J lost 1 base; the stretch between them is 8 bases long. As encoded in the germline V gene (reference sequence), CDR1 is LNHNV while CDR2 is YYDKDF. Libraries came from the immunoSEQ multiplex PCR assay. A mixture of 60 forward primers for TCR Vbeta segments and 13 reverse primers for TCR Jbeta segments was used in the multiplex PCR. A multiplex PCR assay on genomic DNA amplified the CDR3 region of rearranged TCR beta genes. The amplified TCR beta libraries were sequenced on the Illumina HiSeq System as 87-base-pair reads. As for the authors' bioinformatics: A later analysis counted around 72 million unique TCR beta chains across the 550 to 700 repertoires, and roughly 11 million of these chains were shared by at least two donors. A nearest-neighbor algorithm error-corrected the raw reads and collapsed the reads into unique sequences, merging closely related sequences to remove PCR and sequencing errors. To assign V, D and J gene segments, CDR3 sequences were aligned to IMGT reference sequences. Each retained sequence needed at least a six-nucleotide match to both a V gene segment and a J gene segment. A rearrangement was called productive if the CDR3 had no stop codons and remained in frame with V and J, and every other rearrangement was called non-productive. Following IMGT convention, CDR3 was defined as the stretch from the second conserved V-encoded cysteine up to the conserved J-encoded phenylalanine. In an earlier analysis of just under 600 of the donors, sequences lacking an unambiguous match to a single V gene segment were excluded. In an earlier analysis of more than 500 of the donors, a V segment was called functional when productive rearrangements were above 56.7%, and segregating when the standard deviation between donors exceeded 5%. A statistical classification framework was built for diagnosing cytomegalovirus status from the catalog of TCR beta chain sequences. A later analysis assigned V and J genes by comparing TCR nucleotide sequences with IMGT/GENE-DB human TR gene sequences. In a later analysis, CDR3 sequences and most-parsimonious VDJ recombination scenarios were assigned using the TCRdist pipeline. A later analysis defined each TCR beta chain by its CDR3 amino acid sequence plus V-gene family, and excluded reads lacking a unique V-gene family. As a way to deal with suspected cross-contamination and a sequencing artifact, a later analysis dropped hundreds of nucleotide sequences that were highly shared and had low generation probability. In a later analysis, a clonal expansion index was calculated for each public chain from normalized within-repertoire ranks of inferred template counts. In a later analysis, generation probabilities were computed with a VDJ recombination model fitted to out-of-frame rearrangements, and the resulting probabilities were checked against IGoR. Hypergeometric tests were used in a later analysis to score TCR-TCR, TCR-HLA and TCR-CMV co-occurrence, with a repertoire-size bias correction applied to the TCR pairs. A later analysis estimated false discovery rates by permuting HLA or CMV assignments 20 times. In a later analysis, co-occurring TCRs were grouped with DBSCAN, and TCRdist sequence similarity was added when clustering was performed within HLA-allele-positive subsets. Repertoires with fewer than 30,000 or more than 120,000 public chains were left out of co-occurrence clustering, as were five repertoires with anomalous nucleotide sharing. In TCRdb, the immuneACCESS table is reduced to in-frame sequences with V and J assigned. These tables do not hold every clone; where another copy was compared, an unresolved V gene accounts for under half, and the others remain unexplained. V, J and clone size are taken as reported in that table, and D and trimming were inferred from the DNA itself. This sample gives over 110,000 clones in total; roughly 80% of them show up just once. Approximately 3% of the sample lies in the top ten.

A note on this clone: It lacks a known antigen. No much larger clone is present one base from it, and per-base qualities are unavailable.

This sequence uses TRBV15 and TRBJ2-7; a tentative D call is TRBD1 (6 bases match). The specimen sequenced was PBMCs. The clonotype comes from a female donor in good health and CMV-seronegative. The DNA sequence reads TGTGCCACCAGCACTACAGGGTCCTACGAGCAGTACTTC. Its protein product is CATSTTGSYEQYF.